This record concerns one T cell receptor (beta chain) sequence. This entry comes from a study of blood T cell repertoires in COVID-19. Across the whole study: PBMCs, B-cell-depleted T cells, or T cells provided the cDNA or gDNA that made up the material.

Authors' methods: Estimated nucleated cell counts came from reference gene primer amplification. Here immunoSEQ multiplex PCR was the method, and the copy in TCRdb shows in-frame clones only, minus some. V and J calls and clone size are as listed in that table; D and trimming were resolved from the DNA. This sample yields roughly 300,000 clones, of which about 90% are seen a single time; roughly 8% belongs to the top ten. Germline V gives CDR1 DFQATT, CDR2 SNEGSKA (reference sequence). V lost 6 bases and J lost 7, with 9 bases in between. The CDR3 covers 10 residues. The gene calls are TRBV20-1 and TRBJ1-2; D perhaps matches TRBD1 (6 bases). The specimen sequenced was peripheral blood. The receptor's source is a woman in her forties or fifties who had recovered from COVID-19. CDR3 nucleotides: TGCAGTGCCCCAGGGGCTGGCTACACCTTC. This gives the protein CSAPGAGYTF.